Presented here are 2 T cell receptor beta chains from one specimen sequenced in a study of CD8 T cells in ankylosing spondylitis. A single record per CDR3 protein comes from TCRdb applying MiXCR to the 5' RACE reads. The sample yields 150,000 or so distinct CDR3 sequences, around 16% seen once. Sequenced sample: blood, either unsorted or a sorted T cell fraction (not recorded which). Receptors were obtained from a male donor with ankylosing spondylitis or in good health (not recorded which).

For this clonotype: The junction differs from germline at one of its ends, possibly a read error. The rearrangement joins TRBV10-3 to TRBJ2-7; no clear D gene. This CDR3 contains 14 residues. CDR1 is ENHRY and CDR2 is SYGVKD in the germline V gene. CDR3 protein: CAVSESWNSYEQYF. The DNA for the CDR3 is TGTGCCGTCAGTGAGTCTTGGAACTCCTACGAGCAGTACTTC.

The sample holds a few counts of this clonotype. The chain links TRBV2 to TRBJ2-1, with D unclear. Trimming shortened V by 5 bases and J by 9 bases, and 8 bases separated the two germline ends. The CDR3 consists of 11 residues. Germline values: CDR1 SNHLY, CDR2 FYNNEI. CDR3 sequence: CASSLTLEQFF. In DNA, the CDR3 is TGTGCCAGCAGTTTAACGCTTGAGCAGTTCTTC.